This T cell receptor beta chain was captured by sequencing in a study of blood T cell repertoires in COVID-19. In the original analysis: From reference gene primer amplification, estimates of nucleated cell counts were derived. Some clones are missing from TCRdb's copy, which holds only in-frame ones; the method was immunoSEQ multiplex PCR. The V and J calls and clone size are taken from that table; D and trimming were inferred from the DNA. The profile covers 200,000 or so clones, with over 80% appearing a single time and less than 3.5% taken by the ten largest. With V trimmed by 0 bases and J by 8 bases, 8 bases remained unmatched. This CDR3 is 17 amino acids long. Germline loops: CDR1 SGHTA, CDR2 FQGNSA.

The receptor comes from a young man with COVID-19, enrolled during active disease. Sequencing was carried out using peripheral blood. The chain couples TRBV7-2 to TRBJ2-1, with TRBD1 identical over 12 bases. CDR3 sequence reads: CASSLAHGTGGADEQFF. CDR3 bases: TGTGCCAGCAGCTTAGCCCATGGGACAGGGGGCGCCGATGAGCAGTTCTTC.